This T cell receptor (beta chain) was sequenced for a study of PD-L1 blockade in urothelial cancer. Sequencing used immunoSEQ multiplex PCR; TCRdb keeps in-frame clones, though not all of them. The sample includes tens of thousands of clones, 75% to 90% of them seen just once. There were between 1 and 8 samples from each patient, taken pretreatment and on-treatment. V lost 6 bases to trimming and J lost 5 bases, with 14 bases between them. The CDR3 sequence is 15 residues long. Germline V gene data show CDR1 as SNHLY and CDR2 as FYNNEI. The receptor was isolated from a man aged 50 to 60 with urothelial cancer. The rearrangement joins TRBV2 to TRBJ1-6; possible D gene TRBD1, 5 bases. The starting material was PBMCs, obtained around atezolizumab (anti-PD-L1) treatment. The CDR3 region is CASRSGHHNNSPLHF. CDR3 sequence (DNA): TGTGCCAGCAGATCCGGACACCACAATAATTCACCCCTCCACTTT. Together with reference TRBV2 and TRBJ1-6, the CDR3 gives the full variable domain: EPEVTQTPSHQVTQMGQEVILRCVPISNHLYFYWYRQILGQKVEFLVSFYNNEISEKSEIFDDQFSVERPDGSNFTLKIRSTKLEDSAMYFCASRSGHHNNSPLHFGNGTRLTVT.